The 9 T cell receptor beta chains below were found in one sample sequenced in a study of regulatory T cells in long-lasting Graves disease. As for time point: newly diagnosed GD, antithyroid drugs for less than 3 months. The TCR library was prepared using RNA isolated from PBMCs. Researchers made TCR beta libraries by using iRepertoire HTBI primers and running Arm-PCR on CDR3 regions. From the multiplex PCR reads, TCRdb called clonotypes with MiXCR, one entry per CDR3 protein. The data hold approximately 540,000 distinct CDR3 sequences, with around 12% observed a single time. A further study also used this sample, focusing on T cells in Graves' hyperthyroidism and ophthalmopathy.

Sequencing used peripheral blood mononuclear cells (PBMCs), obtained at new diagnosis, from a patient treated with antithyroid drugs. These receptor sequences come from a young woman with Graves disease.

The CDR3 is CSAGVQGNTEAFF. The CDR3 coding sequence is TGCAGTGCCGGGGTACAGGGGAACACTGAAGCTTTCTTT. This chain connects TRBV20-1 to TRBJ1-1, with TRBD1 as a possible D gene (6 bases). CDR1 and CDR2 from the germline V gene are DFQATT and SNEGSKA (reference sequence). The V end lost 6 bases, the J end lost 1 base, and 12 bases lay between the germline ends. This CDR3 is built from 13 residues.

There are many counts of this clonotype. The chain recombines TRBV11-2 with TRBJ1-4; perhaps TRBD1 as D (6 bases). Germline V gives CDR1 SGHAT, CDR2 FQNNGV. V was clipped by 4 bases and J by 5 bases, with 14 bases between them. There are 15 residues in the CDR3. CDR3 loop: CASSSPGGPNEKLFF. The CDR3 DNA follows: TGTGCCAGCAGCTCGCCGGGGGGGCCGAATGAAAAACTGTTTTTT.

This rearrangement joins TRBV3-1 to TRBJ2-5, with D perhaps assigned TRBD1 or TRBD2 (6 bases each). Germline lookup yields CDR1 LGHDT and CDR2 YNNKEL (reference sequence). This CDR3 region has 13 residues. With 1 base removed from V and 5 bases from J, the gap between germline ends came to 8 bases. CDR3 residues: CASSQAGAETQYF. CDR3 DNA sequence: TGTGCCAGCAGCCAAGCGGGGGCTGAGACCCAGTACTTC.

There are a few counts of this clonotype. The rearrangement joins TRBV4-1 to TRBJ2-1; 9 nucleotides line up with TRBD2. Trimming took 4 bases from V and 6 from J; bases not matched to a gene: 7. This CDR3 is 15 amino acids long. The germline V gene has CDR1 MGHRA and CDR2 YSYEKL. CDR3 nucleotide sequence: TGCGCCAGCAGCCTATCTAGCGGGATGATCAATGAGCAGTTCTTC. Its protein is CASSLSSGMINEQFF.

This clonotype occurred many times. The chain carries TRBV6-1 and TRBJ2-3; tentative D call: TRBD2 (5 bases). The ends were cut back, 5 bases at V and 4 bases at J, with 19 bases in the middle. The CDR3 extends over 16 amino acids. From germline, CDR1 is MNHNS and CDR2 SASEGT. The CDR3 DNA sequence: TGTGCCAGCAGTCCTAGTCATTCGGGGAACGCAGATACGCAGTATTTT. Amino acid sequence: CASSPSHSGNADTQYF.

J is TRBJ2-7 and V is TRBV19; 8 nucleotides match TRBD2. From germline, CDR1 is LNHDA and CDR2 SQIVND (reference sequence). The CDR3 is 16 amino acids. J lost 3 bases, V lost 5 bases, and 12 bases had no gene match. CDR3 bases: TGTGCCAGTAGTGCGAAAACTAGCGGCTTGGTCTACGAGCAGTACTTC. Translating gives CASSAKTSGLVYEQYF.

The rearrangement links TRBV4-2 to TRBJ2-7, with 8 positions matching TRBD2. Germline V gives CDR1 LGHNA, CDR2 YNFKEQ. V lost 5 bases to trimming and J lost 4 bases; unmatched junction nucleotides: 10. The CDR3 is made up of 15 amino acids. CDR3 nucleotides: TGTGCCAGCAGCAACAGACTAGCGAGGGAATACGAGCAGTACTTC. Its protein is CASSNRLAREYEQYF.

The sample holds a few counts of this clonotype. This chain connects TRBV7-9 to TRBJ2-1, with D perhaps TRBD1 (6 bases). Trimming removed 1 base at V and 10 bases at J, with 8 bases between. Germline CDR1 SEHNR, CDR2 FQNEAQ (reference sequence). The CDR3 runs 12 residues. The CDR3: CASSLEGDEQFF. The CDR3 DNA sequence: TGTGCCAGCAGCTTAGAGGGGGACGAGCAGTTCTTC. The entire variable domain, with the rest obtained from reference TRBV7-9 and TRBJ2-1, is as follows: DTGVSQNPRHKITKRGQNVTFRCDPISEHNRLYWYRQTLGQGPEFLTYFQNEAQLEKSRLLSDRFSAERPKGSFSTLEIQRTEQGDSAMYLCASSLEGDEQFFGPGTRLTVL.

This clonotype was observed at least ten times. The chain joins TRBV2 to TRBJ2-7; 10 positions agree with TRBD2. Germline V gene data show CDR1 as SNHLY and CDR2 as FYNNEI. Germline trimming cut 5 bases from V and 3 bases from J; bases unmatched to any gene: 7. The CDR3 consists of 15 residues. The CDR3 sequence is CASSPSGSINYEQYF. The CDR3 nucleotides are TGTGCCAGCAGTCCTAGCGGGAGTATCAACTACGAGCAGTACTTC.